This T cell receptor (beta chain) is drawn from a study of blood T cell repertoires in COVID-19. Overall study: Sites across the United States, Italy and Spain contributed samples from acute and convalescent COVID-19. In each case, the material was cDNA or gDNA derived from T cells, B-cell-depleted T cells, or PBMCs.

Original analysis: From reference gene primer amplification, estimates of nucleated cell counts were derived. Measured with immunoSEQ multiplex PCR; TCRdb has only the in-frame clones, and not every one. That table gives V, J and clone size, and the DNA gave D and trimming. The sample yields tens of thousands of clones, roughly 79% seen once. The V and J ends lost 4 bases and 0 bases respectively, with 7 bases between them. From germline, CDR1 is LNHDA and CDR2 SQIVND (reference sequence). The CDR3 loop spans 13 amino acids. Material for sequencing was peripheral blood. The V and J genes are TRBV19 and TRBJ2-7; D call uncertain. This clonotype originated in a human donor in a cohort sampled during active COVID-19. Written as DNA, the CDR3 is TGTGCCAGTAGTACTGCGAGCTCCTACGAGCAGTACTTC. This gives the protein CASSTASSYEQYF.